Below are 3 T cell receptor beta chains sequenced from a single sample in a study of CD8 T cells in ankylosing spondylitis. TCRdb re-called the 5' RACE reads with MiXCR, one entry per CDR3 protein. The sample yields 200,000 to 300,000 distinct CDR3 sequences, 10% seen once. Sequencing used blood, either unsorted or a sorted T cell fraction (not recorded which). The receptors stem from a male donor with ankylosing spondylitis or in good health (not recorded which).

This clonotype was detected ten times or more. The rearrangement joins TRBV5-1 to TRBJ2-5; TRBD2 matches at 7 bases. This CDR3 spans 15 amino acids. J was trimmed by 0 bases and V by 6 bases; bases with no gene match: 8. CDR1 is SGHRS and CDR2 is YFSETQ in the germline V gene. The CDR3 nucleotides read TGCGCCAGCATGGGTAGCGGGCCGAACCAAGAGACCCAGTACTTC. It specifies CASMGSGPNQETQYF.

The V and J genes are TRBV7-2 and TRBJ1-4, with D uncertain. There are 14 residues in the CDR3. Trimming pared 6 bases from V and 8 bases from J, leaving 16 bases between. Germline CDR1 is SGHTA and CDR2 is FQGNSA. CDR3 amino acids: CASSYNGLNEKLFF. The DNA for the CDR3 is TGTGCCAGCAGTTACAACGGGTTAAACGAAAAACTGTTTTTT.

This clonotype was picked up many times. The V and J genes are TRBV19 and TRBJ2-1, with TRBD2 identical over 10 bases. J gave up 12 bases and V 0 bases, and 8 bases lay outside the gene matches. CDR1 and CDR2 from the germline V gene are LNHDA and SQIVND (reference sequence). The CDR3 spans 15 residues. In DNA, the CDR3 is TGTGCCAGTAGTATAGACCGGACTAGCGGCCTTTTGCAGTTCTTC. Protein sequence: CASSIDRTSGLLQFF.